One sample yielded the 9 T cell receptor beta chains listed below, sequenced in a study of shared clonotypes between healthy human individuals. Profiling relied on immunoSEQ multiplex PCR, and the TCRdb table lists in-frame clones only, not all of them. The sample has about 470,000 clones, 75% to 85% seen once. The sample was PBMCs. These receptor sequences come from a woman between 35 and 50 years old in good health. Some clones in this sample may be carry-over from other donors' samples.

The genes are TRBV9 and TRBJ2-5; no reliable D call. CDR1 is SGDLS, CDR2 YYNGEE, per germline. The CDR3 is made up of 13 amino acids. The V and J ends lost 4 bases and 2 bases respectively, with 9 bases between them. DNA for the CDR3: TGTGCCAGCAGCCGCCTGGATCAAGAGACCCAGTACTTC. It translates to CASSRLDQETQYF. The full variable domain, in which reference TRBV9 and TRBJ2-5 provide the parts outside the CDR3, is DSGVTQTPKHLITATGQRVTLRCSPRSGDLSVYWYQQSLDQGLQFLIQYYNGEERAKGNILERFSAQQFPDLHSELNLSSLELGDSALYFCASSRLDQETQYFGPGTRLLVL.

This clone was seen a single time. V usage is TRBV5-1 and J usage is TRBJ1-4; no clear D. V lost 0 bases, J lost 6 bases, and 9 bases lay in between. CDR1 and CDR2 (germline): SGHRS, YFSETQ. There are 14 residues in the CDR3. The CDR3 DNA reads TGCGCCAGCAGCTTGGAGAGATTGGATGAAAAACTGTTTTTT. It codes for CASSLERLDEKLFF. The full variable domain, completed using reference TRBV5-1 and TRBJ1-4, is KAGVTQTPRYLIKTRGQQVTLSCSPISGHRSVSWYQQTPGQGLQFLFEYFSETQRNKGNFPGRFSGRQFSNSRSEMNVSTLELGDSALYLCASSLERLDEKLFFGSGTQLSVL.

The chain uses TRBV6-5 and TRBJ2-6; D is ambiguous. Trimming shortened V by 4 bases and J by 0 bases, and 10 bases separated the two germline ends. The CDR3 runs to 16 residues. Germline V gene data show CDR1 as MNHEY and CDR2 as SVGAGI. CDR3 protein: CASSSTGSSGANVLTF. In DNA form, the CDR3 reads TGTGCCAGCAGTTCGACTGGAAGCTCTGGGGCCAACGTCCTGACTTTC.

The CDR3 loop reads CASSFRDRGRGNQPQHF. DNA of the CDR3: TGTGCCAGTAGTTTCCGGGACAGGGGGCGGGGCAATCAGCCCCAGCATTTT. The V and J genes are TRBV19 and TRBJ1-5, with TRBD1 matching over 12 bases. Germline trimming cut 5 bases from V and 2 bases from J; bases unmatched to any gene: 7. The CDR3 is 17 residues long. The V gene's germline CDR1 is LNHDA and CDR2 SQIVND (reference sequence).

In this sample, this clone turned up once. The chain uses TRBV5-8 and TRBJ2-3; D is ambiguous. CDR1 SGHTS and CDR2 YDEGEE come from the germline V gene. CDR3 length equals 15 residues. V was clipped by 3 bases and J by 2 bases, with 13 bases between them. CDR3 sequence: CASSWAVRFTDTQYF. CDR3 coding DNA: TGTGCCAGCAGCTGGGCAGTGAGGTTCACAGATACGCAGTATTTT.

This chain joins TRBV28 and TRBJ1-1; unclear D gene. V was pared by 4 bases and J by 4 bases, with 28 bases between. Germline V gene lookup returns CDR1 MDHEN and CDR2 SYDVKM. The CDR3 extends over 19 amino acids. CDR3 sequence (DNA): TGTGCCAGCAGTTATAGTCTCTGGGGTATTGTGGTTTCGGTCACTGAAGCTTTCTTT. Translating gives CASSYSLWGIVVSVTEAFF.

This clone was detected ten times or more. This chain connects TRBV6-1 to TRBJ2-5, with D unclear. CDR3 length equals 14 residues. The V gene's germline CDR1 is MNHNS and CDR2 SASEGT. Trimming removed 2 bases from V and 2 bases from J, with 9 bases in between. The CDR3 here is CASSEIRAQETQYF. DNA for the CDR3: TGTGCCAGCAGTGAAATTCGGGCACAAGAGACCCAGTACTTC.

As for this clone: Distinct nucleotide sequences in the sample also encode this CDR3. V gene TRBV5-6 combines with J gene TRBJ1-5, with D maybe TRBD1 (5 bases). The ends were cut back, 0 bases at V and 2 bases at J, with 9 bases in the middle. The germline V gene has CDR1 SGHDT and CDR2 YYEEEE. The CDR3 is 15 amino acids. The CDR3 DNA is TGTGCCAGCAGCTTGGCGACAGCGGGCAATCAGCCCCAGCATTTT. This translates into CASSLATAGNQPQHF.

For this clone: A read error is likely here: a far larger clone is one base away. At the DNA level, this CDR3 is encoded by other sequences in the same sample as well. The CDR3 bases are TGTGCCAGCAGCTCCCGAGACAGCGCCTTGGAGGGCTACACCTTC. It codes for CASSSRDSALEGYTF. The chain has TRBV5-6 and TRBJ1-2, with D perhaps TRBD1 (5 bases). Germline assignment: CDR1 SGHDT and CDR2 YYEEEE. CDR3 size: 15 residues. Trimming took 3 bases from V and 8 from J, leaving 20 bases between them.